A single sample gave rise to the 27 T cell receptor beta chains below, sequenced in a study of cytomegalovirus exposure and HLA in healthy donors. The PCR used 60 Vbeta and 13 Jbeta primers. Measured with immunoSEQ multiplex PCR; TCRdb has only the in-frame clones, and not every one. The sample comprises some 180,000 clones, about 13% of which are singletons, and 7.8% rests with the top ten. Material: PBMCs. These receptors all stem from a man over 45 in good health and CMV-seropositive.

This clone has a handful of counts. The CDR3 DNA sequence: TGTGCCAGCAGTCGCCAAGGGGGCGCGAGTTACGAGCAGTACTTC. As protein: CASSRQGGASYEQYF. The J gene is TRBJ2-7, the V gene TRBV6-5; 7 nucleotides align to TRBD1. Trimming cost V 5 bases and J 4 bases; bases outside gene matches: 11. CDR1 MNHEY and CDR2 SVGAGI come from the germline V gene. CDR3 length: 15 amino acids.

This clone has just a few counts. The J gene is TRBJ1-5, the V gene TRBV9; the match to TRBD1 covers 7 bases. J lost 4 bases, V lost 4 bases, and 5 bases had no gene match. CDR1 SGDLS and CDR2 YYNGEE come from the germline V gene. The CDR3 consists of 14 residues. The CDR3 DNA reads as TGTGCCAGCAGCCTCGGACAGGAGAATCAGCCCCAGCATTTT. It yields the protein CASSLGQENQPQHF. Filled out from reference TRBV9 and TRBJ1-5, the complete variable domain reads DSGVTQTPKHLITATGQRVTLRCSPRSGDLSVYWYQQSLDQGLQFLIQYYNGEERAKGNILERFSAQQFPDLHSELNLSSLELGDSALYFCASSLGQENQPQHFGDGTRLSIL.

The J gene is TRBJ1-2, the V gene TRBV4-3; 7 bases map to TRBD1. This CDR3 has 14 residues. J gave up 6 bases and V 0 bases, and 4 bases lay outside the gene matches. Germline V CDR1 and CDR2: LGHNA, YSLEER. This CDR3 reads CASSQDHTGDGYTF. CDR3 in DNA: TGCGCCAGCAGCCAAGATCACACAGGGGATGGCTACACCTTC.

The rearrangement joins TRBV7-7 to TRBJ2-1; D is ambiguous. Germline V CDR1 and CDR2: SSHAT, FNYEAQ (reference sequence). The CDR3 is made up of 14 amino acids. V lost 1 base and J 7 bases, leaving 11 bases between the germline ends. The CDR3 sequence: CASSLVEAPNEQFF. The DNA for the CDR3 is TGTGCCAGCAGCTTAGTAGAGGCTCCGAATGAGCAGTTCTTC.

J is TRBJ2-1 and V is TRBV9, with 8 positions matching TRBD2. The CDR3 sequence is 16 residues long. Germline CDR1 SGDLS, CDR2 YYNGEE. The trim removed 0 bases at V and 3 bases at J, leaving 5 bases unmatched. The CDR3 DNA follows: TGTGCCAGCAGCGTAGTAGCGGGATCCTTCTACAATGAGCAGTTCTTC. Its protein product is CASSVVAGSFYNEQFF.

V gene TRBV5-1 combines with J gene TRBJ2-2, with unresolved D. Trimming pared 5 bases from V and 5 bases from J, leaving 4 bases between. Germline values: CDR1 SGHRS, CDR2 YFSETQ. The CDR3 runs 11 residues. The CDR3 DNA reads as TGCGCCAGCAGTAGAACCGGGGAGCTGTTTTTT. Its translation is CASSRTGELFF.

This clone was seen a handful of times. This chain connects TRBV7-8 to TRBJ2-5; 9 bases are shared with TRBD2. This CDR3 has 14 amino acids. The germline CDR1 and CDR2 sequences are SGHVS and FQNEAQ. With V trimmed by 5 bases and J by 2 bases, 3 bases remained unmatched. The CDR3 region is CASSRLAEQETQYF. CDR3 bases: TGTGCCAGCAGCCGACTAGCGGAACAAGAGACCCAGTACTTC.

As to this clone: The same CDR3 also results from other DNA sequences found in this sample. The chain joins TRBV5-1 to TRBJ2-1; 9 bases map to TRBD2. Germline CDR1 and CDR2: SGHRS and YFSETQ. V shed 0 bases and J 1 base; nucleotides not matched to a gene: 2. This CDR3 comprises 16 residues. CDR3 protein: CASSLGLAGSYNEQFF. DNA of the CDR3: TGCGCCAGCAGCTTGGGGCTAGCGGGGTCCTACAATGAGCAGTTCTTC. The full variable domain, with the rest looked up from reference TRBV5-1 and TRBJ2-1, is KAGVTQTPRYLIKTRGQQVTLSCSPISGHRSVSWYQQTPGQGLQFLFEYFSETQRNKGNFPGRFSGRQFSNSRSEMNVSTLELGDSALYLCASSLGLAGSYNEQFFGPGTRLTVL.

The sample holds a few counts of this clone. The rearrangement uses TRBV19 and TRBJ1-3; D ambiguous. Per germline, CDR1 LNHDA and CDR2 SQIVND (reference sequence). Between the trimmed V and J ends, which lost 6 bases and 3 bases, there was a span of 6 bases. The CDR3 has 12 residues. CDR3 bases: TGTGCCAGTAGCCTACTTGGAAACACCATATATTTT. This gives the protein CASSLLGNTIYF. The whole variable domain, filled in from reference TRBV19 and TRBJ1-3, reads DGGITQSPKYLFRKEGQNVTLSCEQNLNHDAMYWYRQDPGQGLRLIYYSQIVNDFQKGDIAEGYSVSREKKESFPLTVTSAQKNPTAFYLCASSLLGNTIYFGEGSWLTVV.

Here the CDR3 DNA reads TGTGCCAGCAGTCTCGGGACTAGCGGGAATTACGAGCAGTACTTC. Protein sequence: CASSLGTSGNYEQYF. The V call is TRBV6-5, the J call TRBJ2-7; TRBD2 matches at 13 bases. The junction had 5 bases not matched to a gene; V was cut back by 5 bases and J by 4 bases. The CDR3 sequence is 15 residues long. CDR1 and CDR2 from the germline V gene are MNHEY and SVGAGI.

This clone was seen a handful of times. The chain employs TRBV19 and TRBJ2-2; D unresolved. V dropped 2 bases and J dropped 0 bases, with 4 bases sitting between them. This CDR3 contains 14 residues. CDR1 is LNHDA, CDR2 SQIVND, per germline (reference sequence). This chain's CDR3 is CASSILANTGELFF. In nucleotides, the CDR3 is TGTGCCAGTAGTATACTTGCGAACACCGGGGAGCTGTTTTTT.

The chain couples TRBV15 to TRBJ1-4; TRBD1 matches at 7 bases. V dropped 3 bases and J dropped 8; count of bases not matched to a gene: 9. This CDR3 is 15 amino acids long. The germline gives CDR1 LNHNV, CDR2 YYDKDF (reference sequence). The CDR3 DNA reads TGTGCCACCAGCAGTACAGGGGAGAGAAGAGAAAAACTGTTTTTT. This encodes CATSSTGERREKLFF.

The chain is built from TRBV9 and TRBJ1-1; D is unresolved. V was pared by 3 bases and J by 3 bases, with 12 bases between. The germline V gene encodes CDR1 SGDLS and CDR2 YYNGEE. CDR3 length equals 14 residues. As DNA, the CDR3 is TGTGCCAGCAGCGCGCCGGGGAGGTACACTGAAGCTTTCTTT. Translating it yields CASSAPGRYTEAFF.

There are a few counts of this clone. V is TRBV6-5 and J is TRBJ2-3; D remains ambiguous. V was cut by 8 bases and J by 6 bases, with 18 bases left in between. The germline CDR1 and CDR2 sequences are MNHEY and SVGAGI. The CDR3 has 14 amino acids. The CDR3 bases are TGTGCCAGCGAAGAGAACTATCCCGGCGATACGCAGTATTTT. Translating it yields CASEENYPGDTQYF.

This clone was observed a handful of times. In nucleotides, the CDR3 is TGTGCCAGCAGTGAGACTAGCGGGGTACAAGAGACCCAGTACTTC. Translating gives CASSETSGVQETQYF. The V gene is TRBV6-4, the J gene TRBJ2-5, with 11 bases aligning to TRBD2. Germline loops: CDR1 MRHNA, CDR2 SNTAGT. The junction had 2 bases not matched to a gene; V was cut back by 3 bases and J by 2 bases. This CDR3 comprises 15 residues.

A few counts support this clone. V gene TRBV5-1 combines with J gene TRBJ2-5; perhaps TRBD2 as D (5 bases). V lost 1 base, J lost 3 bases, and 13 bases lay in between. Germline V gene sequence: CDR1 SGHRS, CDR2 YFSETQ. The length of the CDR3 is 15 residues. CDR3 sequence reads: CASSLRLAGEETQYF. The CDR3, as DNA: TGCGCCAGCAGCTTGCGGCTAGCAGGTGAAGAGACCCAGTACTTC.

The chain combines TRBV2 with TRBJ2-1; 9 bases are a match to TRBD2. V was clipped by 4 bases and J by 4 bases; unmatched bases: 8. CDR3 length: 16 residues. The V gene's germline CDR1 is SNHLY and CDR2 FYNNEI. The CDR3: CASSVPEAGGYNEQFF. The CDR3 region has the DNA TGTGCCAGCAGTGTACCTGAAGCGGGGGGTTACAATGAGCAGTTCTTC.

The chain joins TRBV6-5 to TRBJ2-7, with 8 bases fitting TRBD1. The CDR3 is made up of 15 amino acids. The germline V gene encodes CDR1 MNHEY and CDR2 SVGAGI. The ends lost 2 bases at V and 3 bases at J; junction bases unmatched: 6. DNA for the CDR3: TGTGCCAGCAGTTACAGGACAGGGAAGGACTACGAGCAGTACTTC. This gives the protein CASSYRTGKDYEQYF.

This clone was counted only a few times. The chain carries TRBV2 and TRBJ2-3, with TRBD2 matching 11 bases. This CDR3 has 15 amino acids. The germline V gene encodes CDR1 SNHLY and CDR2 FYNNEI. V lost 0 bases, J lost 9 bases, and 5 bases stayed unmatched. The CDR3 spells CASSEASGGVGTQYF. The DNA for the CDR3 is TGTGCCAGCAGTGAAGCTAGCGGGGGGGTTGGAACGCAGTATTTT.

The CDR3 region is CASSPIDRRGGELFF. In nucleotides, the CDR3 is TGTGCCAGCAGCCCGATTGACCGCCGGGGTGGGGAGCTGTTTTTT. This chain joins TRBV5-4 and TRBJ2-2, with D possibly TRBD2 on 5 matching bases. V dropped 4 bases and J dropped 8 bases, with 18 bases sitting between them. The germline V gene has CDR1 SGHNT and CDR2 YYREEE (reference sequence). The CDR3 contains 15 residues.

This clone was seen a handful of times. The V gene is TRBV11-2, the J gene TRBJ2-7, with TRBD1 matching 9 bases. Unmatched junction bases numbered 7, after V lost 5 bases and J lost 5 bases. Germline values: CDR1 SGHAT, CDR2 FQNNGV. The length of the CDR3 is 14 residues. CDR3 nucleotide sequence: TGTGCCAGCAGCCCCGGGACAGGGCTAAACGAGCAGTACGTC. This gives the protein CASSPGTGLNEQYV.

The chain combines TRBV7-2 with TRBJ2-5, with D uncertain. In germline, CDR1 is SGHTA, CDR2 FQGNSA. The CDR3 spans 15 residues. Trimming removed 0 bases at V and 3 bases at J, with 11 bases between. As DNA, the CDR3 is TGTGCCAGCAGCTTAGCGAGCTCCCTGAAAGAGACCCAGTACTTC. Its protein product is CASSLASSLKETQYF.

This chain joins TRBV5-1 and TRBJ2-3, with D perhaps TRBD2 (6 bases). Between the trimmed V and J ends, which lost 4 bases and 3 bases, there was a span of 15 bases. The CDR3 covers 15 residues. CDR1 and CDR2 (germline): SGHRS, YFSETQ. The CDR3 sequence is CASSVWGGSTDTQYF. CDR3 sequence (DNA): TGCGCCAGCAGCGTCTGGGGAGGTTCAACAGATACGCAGTATTTT.

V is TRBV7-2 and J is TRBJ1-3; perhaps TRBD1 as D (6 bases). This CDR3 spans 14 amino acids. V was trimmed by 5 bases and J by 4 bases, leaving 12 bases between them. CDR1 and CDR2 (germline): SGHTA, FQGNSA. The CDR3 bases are TGTGCCAGCAGCCGGACAGTTTTCGGAAACACCATATATTTT. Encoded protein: CASSRTVFGNTIYF.

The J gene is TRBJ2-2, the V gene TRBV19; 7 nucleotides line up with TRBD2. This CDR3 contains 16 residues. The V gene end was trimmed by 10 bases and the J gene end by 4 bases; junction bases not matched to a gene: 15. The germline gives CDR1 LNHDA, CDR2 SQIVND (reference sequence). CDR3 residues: CATAGGVTAGTGELFF. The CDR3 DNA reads TGTGCCACCGCTGGGGGGGTGACCGCGGGCACCGGGGAGCTGTTTTTT.

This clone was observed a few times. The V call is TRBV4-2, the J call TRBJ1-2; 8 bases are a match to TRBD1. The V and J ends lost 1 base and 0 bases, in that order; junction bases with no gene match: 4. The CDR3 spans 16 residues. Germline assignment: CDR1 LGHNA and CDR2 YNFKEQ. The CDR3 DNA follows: TGTGCCAGCAGCCAAGGACAGGGGCCAACTAACTATGGCTACACCTTC. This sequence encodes CASSQGQGPTNYGYTF.

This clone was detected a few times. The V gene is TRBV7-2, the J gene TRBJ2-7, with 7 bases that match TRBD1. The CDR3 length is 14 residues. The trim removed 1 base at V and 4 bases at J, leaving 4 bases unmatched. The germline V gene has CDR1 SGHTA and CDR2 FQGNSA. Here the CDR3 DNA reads TGTGCCAGCAGCTTAGAGAGGGGGCGGTACGAGCAGTACGTC. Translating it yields CASSLERGRYEQYV.